These T cell receptor beta chains were read from a single sample in a study of T cells after posttransplantation cyclophosphamide. TCRdb keeps only in-frame clones here, not all; method: immunoSEQ multiplex PCR. The sample holds fewer than 55,000 clones, and no clone turns up only once. Material for sequencing was PBMCs. The receptors were gathered from a middle-aged man in good health, CMV-negative, and a related stem cell transplant donor. Each CDR3 is given with its conserved first and last residue. A D gene is named only where the DNA matches it firmly. The size entry is marked missing in some rows and otherwise reads once, few, many or a size class.

many	TRBD2	TRBV19	TRBJ2-1	TGTGCCAGTAGTATTACCAGCGGGGGGGCCCATGAGCAGTTCTTC	CASSITSGGAHEQFF
few	NA	TRBV7-6	TRBJ2-7	TGTGCCAGCAGCAACGACAGGTTCGACGAGCAGTACTTC	CASSNDRFDEQYF
many	TRBD1	TRBV11-2	TRBJ2-3	TGTGCCAGCAGCTTAATTTTTTGGGACAGGGACACAGATACGCAGTATTTT	CASSLIFWDRDTDTQYF
few	NA	TRBV19	TRBJ2-5	TGTGCCAGTAGTATAGATCCGAGAAGAGGGGCCGGGAGCAGAGAGACCCAGTACTTC	CASSIDPRRGAGSRETQYF
many	TRBD1	TRBV7-6	TRBJ2-7	TGTGCCAGCAGCCTCAGGGGGCCTAACTACGAGCAGTACTTC	CASSLRGPNYEQYF
many	TRBD1	TRBV6-5	TRBJ1-1	TGTGCCAGCAGGCGACAGGGGGCGATGAACACTGAAGCTTTCTTT	CASRRQGAMNTEAFF
many	TRBD1	TRBV6-5	TRBJ1-1	TGTGCCAGCAGTCCTCCCCCGACAGGGCAGACTGAAGCTTTCTTT	CASSPPPTGQTEAFF
few	NA	TRBV5-1	TRBJ2-3	TGCGCCAGCAGTAAAGCGGGCACAGATACGCAGTATTTT	CASSKAGTDTQYF
few	TRBD2	TRBV7-3	TRBJ2-2	TGTGCCAGCAGCTTAATGGGCGGGGGGGCCGGCGGGGAGCTGTTTTTT	CASSLMGGGAGGELFF
few	TRBD1	TRBV9	TRBJ1-1	TGTGCCAGCAGCTCAGGGGGCGCGTTCACTGAAGCTTTCTTT	CASSSGGAFTEAFF
many	TRBD2	TRBV6-1	TRBJ2-1	TGTGCCAGCAGGGATAGCGGGGGGCGCTACAATGAGCAGTTCTTC	CASRDSGGRYNEQFF
few	TRBD1	TRBV29-1	TRBJ1-2	TGCAGCGTACCCCGACAGGGAGATAACTATGGCTACACCTTC	CSVPRQGDNYGYTF
many	NA	TRBV5-6	TRBJ1-2	TGTGCCAGCAGCTGGTTCCGGGACTACACCTTC	CASSWFRDYTF
many	TRBD2	TRBV13	TRBJ2-4	TGTGCCAGCAGCCGTCGGGCGGGGGTAGCCAAAAACATTCAGTACTTC	CASSRRAGVAKNIQYF
many	NA	TRBV19	TRBJ1-5	TGTGCCAGTAGTATAGGGAGCCGCAATCAGCCCCAGCATTTT	CASSIGSRNQPQHF
many	TRBD1	TRBV2	TRBJ1-3	TGTGCCAGCAGTCACGGGACAGGGGCGCCTGGAAACACCATATATTTT	CASSHGTGAPGNTIYF
many	NA	TRBV7-9	TRBJ2-1	TGTGCCAGCAGCTTAGATCGGAAACAGGGCAATGAGCAGTTCTTC	CASSLDRKQGNEQFF
few	TRBD1	TRBV2	TRBJ2-5	TGTGCCAGCAGTGAAGCCCGGACAGGGACAGAGACCCAGTACTTC	CASSEARTGTETQYF
few	NA	TRBV4-1	TRBJ1-2	TGCGCCAGCAGCCAAGACCGTTCATACCCCAAGCTGGGCTACACCTTC	CASSQDRSYPKLGYTF
many	NA	TRBV4-3	TRBJ1-1	TGCGCCAGCAGCCAAGAGCGACAGACTGAAGCTTTCTTT	CASSQERQTEAFF
many	NA	TRBV6-5	TRBJ2-2	TGTGCCAGCAGTTCCGAGACAGGACCCGACACCGGGGAGCTGTTTTTT	CASSSETGPDTGELFF
many	NA	TRBV4-3	TRBJ1-5	TGCGCCAGCAGCCAAGAATTCGGGGGCAATCAGCCCCAGCATTTT	CASSQEFGGNQPQHF
many	NA	TRBV15	TRBJ2-4	TGTGCCACCGCTAGTATGGGAAACATTCAGTACTTC	CATASMGNIQYF
many	TRBD2	TRBV6-1	TRBJ2-1	TGTGCCAGCAGTGAAGCTTCCCTAGCGGGAGTCACTGAGCAGTTCTTC	CASSEASLAGVTEQFF
NA	NA	TRBV6-6	TRBJ2-2	TGTGCCAGCAGCTCCGGACAGAACACCGGGGAGCTGTTTTTT	CASSSGQNTGELFF
NA	NA	TRBV5-1	TRBJ2-3	TGCGCCAGCAGCGCCCCTAGCGTCCCTGGCACAGATACGCAGTATTTT	CASSAPSVPGTDTQYF
many	TRBD1	TRBV6-1	TRBJ2-5	TGTGCCAGCAGTCCCGGGACAGGGGCCGAGGGGACCCAGTACTTC	CASSPGTGAEGTQYF
many	TRBD1	TRBV19	TRBJ1-1	TGTGCCAGTAGGAGTCAGGGGGCATTAAGTAGGGACACTGAAGCTTTCTTT	CASRSQGALSRDTEAFF
few	TRBD2	TRBV15	TRBJ2-2	TGTGCCACCAGCAGAGATATTAGCGGGGGCGCGAACACCGGGGAGCTGTTTTTT	CATSRDISGGANTGELFF
many	NA	TRBV5-5	TRBJ1-2	TGTGCCAGCAGCTTGGTTCAGGGATCCTATGGCTACACCTTC	CASSLVQGSYGYTF
NA	NA	TRBV6-1	TRBJ2-7	TGTGCCACCCAAGCCGAGACACCGAGCTCCTACGAGCAGTACTTC	CATQAETPSSYEQYF
many	NA	TRBV5-4	TRBJ2-1	TGTGCCAGCAGCTTGGAGCCTAGCTTCTCCTACAATGAGCAGTTCTTC	CASSLEPSFSYNEQFF
NA	NA	TRBV10-3	TRBJ2-1	TGTGCCATCAGTGGGACTCAGAGGGGGAGTGAGCAGTTCTTC	CAISGTQRGSEQFF
many	NA	TRBV19	TRBJ1-4	TGTGCCAGTAGTACTGTAACAGCAACTAATGAAAAACTGTTTTTT	CASSTVTATNEKLFF
few	NA	TRBV25-1	TRBJ1-2	TGTGCCAGCAGTACCGGACTTGGCTACACCTTC	CASSTGLGYTF
few	TRBD1	TRBV30	TRBJ2-1	TGTGCCTGGAGTGTACGGGTGGGGACAGGCCATTACAATGAGCAGTTCTTC	CAWSVRVGTGHYNEQFF
few	NA	TRBV5-1	TRBJ2-3	TGCGCCAGCAGCTTGGTTTCTAGCCCCCCAGATACGCAGTATTTT	CASSLVSSPPDTQYF
many	NA	TRBV27	TRBJ1-2	TGTGCCAGCAGTTCCCGAGTAGATATAGGGGGAATTCATGGCTACACCTTC	CASSSRVDIGGIHGYTF
many	NA	TRBV6-1	TRBJ1-1	TGTGCCAGCAGTAGACGCATAGGGGGGGACACTGAAGCTTTCTTT	CASSRRIGGDTEAFF